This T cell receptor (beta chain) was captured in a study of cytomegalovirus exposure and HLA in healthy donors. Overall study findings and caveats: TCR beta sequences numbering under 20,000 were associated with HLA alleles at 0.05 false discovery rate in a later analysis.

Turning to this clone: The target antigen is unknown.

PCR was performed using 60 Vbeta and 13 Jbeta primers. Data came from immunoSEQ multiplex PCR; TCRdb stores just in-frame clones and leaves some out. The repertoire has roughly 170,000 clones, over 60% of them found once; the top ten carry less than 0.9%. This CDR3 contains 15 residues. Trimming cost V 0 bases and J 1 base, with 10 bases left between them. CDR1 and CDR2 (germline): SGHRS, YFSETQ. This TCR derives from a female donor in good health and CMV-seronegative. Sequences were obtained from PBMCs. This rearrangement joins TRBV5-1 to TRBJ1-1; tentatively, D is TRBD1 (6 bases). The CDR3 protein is CASSLGGGRNTEAFF. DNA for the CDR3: TGCGCCAGCAGCTTGGGGGGGGGCAGGAACACTGAAGCTTTCTTT.